Each of the 17 T cell receptor beta chains below was sequenced from the same sample in a study of regulatory T cells in long-lasting Graves disease. Time point specified: persistent/refractory GD, antithyroid drugs over 5 years with positive TRAb. The TCR library was made from RNA that had been extracted from PBMCs in TRIzol. For TCR beta, libraries came from iRepertoire HTBI primers and Arm-PCR of CDR3 regions. A single record per CDR3 protein comes from TCRdb applying MiXCR to the multiplex PCR reads. The table shows hundreds of thousands of distinct CDR3 sequences, with less than 25% occurring only once. The source material was peripheral blood mononuclear cells (PBMCs), sampled when the disease was refractory, from a patient treated with antithyroid drugs. The receptors were gathered from a female donor with Graves disease.

The V call is TRBV19, the J call TRBJ2-7; D is unclear. Trimming took off 3 bases at V and 6 bases at J, with 12 bases between the two ends. Per germline, CDR1 LNHDA and CDR2 SQIVND (reference sequence). The CDR3 length is 13 residues. CDR3 amino acids: CASSMVPRSEQYF. The CDR3 nucleotides are TGTGCCAGTAGTATGGTCCCTCGGAGCGAGCAGTACTTC.

This clonotype was counted ten times or more. The chain recombines TRBV18 with TRBJ1-4, with D possibly being TRBD1 (5 bases). This CDR3 has 14 residues. V was clipped by 3 bases and J by 7 bases, with 12 bases between them. Germline loops: CDR1 KGHSH, CDR2 LQKENI. The CDR3 nucleotides are TGTGCCAGCTCACCGCGATCGGGGGTTGAAAAACTGTTTTTT. It encodes CASSPRSGVEKLFF.

This clonotype was counted at least ten times. The CDR3 nucleotides are TGTGCCAGCAGCCTCGGGACTAGCGGGTTCTACGAGCAGTACTTC. The encoded protein is CASSLGTSGFYEQYF. The chain is built from TRBV7-2 and TRBJ2-7, with TRBD2 identical over 12 bases. J lost 3 bases, V lost 5 bases, and 5 bases had no gene match. Germline CDR1 and CDR2: SGHTA and FQGNSA. The CDR3 has 15 residues.

This clonotype was seen a handful of times. The chain combines TRBV6-1 with TRBJ2-7, with a tentative D call TRBD1 (5 bases). The CDR3 has 11 residues. Trimming stripped 7 bases from V and 7 bases from J, with 11 bases between. The germline CDR1 and CDR2 sequences are MNHNS and SASEGT. CDR3 protein: CASTQGLEQYF. Here the CDR3 DNA reads TGTGCCAGCACCCAGGGATTGGAGCAGTACTTC.

V is TRBV27 and J is TRBJ2-5; 8 bases line up with TRBD2. The V and J ends lost 5 bases and 5 bases, in that order; junction bases with no gene match: 16. Germline V CDR1 and CDR2: MNHEY, SMNVEV (reference sequence). The CDR3 totals 17 residues. The chain's CDR3 is CASSRAPPAGVDETQYF. In DNA form, the CDR3 reads TGTGCCAGCAGTAGGGCCCCTCCAGCGGGAGTGGATGAGACCCAGTACTTC.

The rearrangement uses TRBV15 and TRBJ2-7; TRBD2 might be the D (5 bases). The CDR3 has 15 amino acids. The germline V gene encodes CDR1 LNHNV and CDR2 YYDKDF (reference sequence). Trimming removed 0 bases from V and 5 bases from J, with 14 bases in between. CDR3 coding DNA: TGTGCCACCAGCAGAGAGTTGAGGGTGATCCACGAGCAGTACTTC. Its translation: CATSRELRVIHEQYF.

This clonotype was picked up a small number of times. V is TRBV7-9 and J is TRBJ2-1; D might be TRBD1 (5 bases). V gave up 4 bases and J gave up 11 bases, with 12 bases separating them. Germline V gene lookup returns CDR1 SEHNR and CDR2 FQNEAQ (reference sequence). The CDR3 covers 12 residues. CDR3 in amino acids: CASSSGRGKQFF. CDR3 in DNA: TGTGCCAGCAGCTCAGGAAGGGGCAAGCAGTTCTTC.

This clonotype was observed many times. This rearrangement joins TRBV11-2 to TRBJ1-4, with D uncertain. Germline loops: CDR1 SGHAT, CDR2 FQNNGV. V was clipped by 1 base and J by 7 bases, with 4 bases between them. This CDR3 spans 12 amino acids. The CDR3 sequence is CASSLVREKLFF. CDR3 sequence (DNA): TGTGCCAGCAGCTTAGTTCGTGAAAAACTGTTTTTT.

The genes are TRBV6-2 or TRBV6-3 and TRBJ2-1; no firm D call. V shed 8 bases and J shed 10 bases, with 15 bases lying between them. Germline loops: CDR1 MNHEY, CDR2 SVGEGT. There are 12 residues in the CDR3. CDR3 in amino acids: CASANYLKEQFF. The CDR3 nucleotides are TGTGCCAGCGCGAATTATTTAAAGGAGCAGTTCTTC.

To note about this clonotype: A much bigger clone sits one base away, suggesting this may be a read error. V usage is TRBV7-9 and J usage is TRBJ2-7, with 7 nucleotides matching TRBD1. CDR3 size: 17 residues. With 7 bases clipped from V and 5 bases from J, the junction kept 20 bases outside the gene matches. Germline V lookup: CDR1 SEHNR, CDR2 FQNEAQ (reference sequence). The CDR3 DNA reads TGTGCCAGCATCCCTCTGTCCCGACAGGGATCGAAGGACGAGCAGTACTTC. Translating gives CASIPLSRQGSKDEQYF. Full variable domain (missing parts from reference TRBV7-9 and TRBJ2-7): DTGVSQNPRHKITKRGQNVTFRCDPISEHNRLYWYRQTLGQGPEFLTYFQNEAQLEKSRLLSDRFSAERPKGSFSTLEIQRTEQGDSAMYLCASIPLSRQGSKDEQYFGPGTRLTVT.

In this sample, this clonotype turned up a few times. The rearrangement joins TRBV3-1 to TRBJ2-7, with 9 positions matching TRBD2. The CDR3 contains 15 residues. V dropped 1 base and J dropped 7; count of bases not matched to a gene: 8. CDR1 is LGHDT, CDR2 YNNKEL, per germline (reference sequence). CDR3 nucleotide sequence: TGTGCCAGCAGCCAAGGTGCTAGCGGGAAAAGGGAGCAGTACTTC. Residues: CASSQGASGKREQYF.

This clonotype was recorded many times. CDR3 sequence: CASKGIAGVYEQYF. The DNA for the CDR3 is TGTGCCAGCAAGGGAATAGCGGGGGTCTACGAGCAGTACTTC. The chain recombines TRBV2 with TRBJ2-7, with 9 bases that match TRBD2. CDR3 length equals 14 residues. The trim removed 7 bases at V and 3 bases at J, leaving 7 bases unmatched. CDR1 and CDR2 (germline): SNHLY, FYNNEI.

In this sample, this clonotype turned up many times. The chain has TRBV7-2 and TRBJ2-7; perhaps TRBD2 as D (6 bases). V dropped 8 bases and J dropped 2 bases, with 16 bases sitting between them. This CDR3 spans 14 amino acids. Germline CDR1 reads SGHTA; CDR2 reads FQGNSA. The CDR3 DNA is TGTGCCAGCTCGGCGGCTAGCGTTCCCTACGAGCAGTACTTC. Protein sequence: CASSAASVPYEQYF.

Comments on this clonotype: A much larger clone is a single base away; this may be a read error. V gene TRBV6-1 combines with J gene TRBJ2-7; D is unresolved. The germline gives CDR1 MNHNS, CDR2 SASEGT. Trimming left V 6 bases short and J 2 bases short, with 5 bases between. The CDR3 runs to 11 residues. This chain's CDR3 is CASSWTYEQYF. CDR3 bases: TGTGCCAGCAGCTGGACCTACGAGCAGTACTTC.

The J gene is TRBJ2-2, the V gene TRBV14; 10 nucleotides match TRBD1. The CDR3 is 15 residues long. V dropped 2 bases and J dropped 7; count of bases not matched to a gene: 4. Germline CDR1 is SGHDN and CDR2 is FVKESK. CDR3 DNA: TGTGCCAGCAGCCAACTGACAGGGGGCATCGGGGAGCTGTTTTTT. It encodes CASSQLTGGIGELFF.

This clonotype was counted only a few times. The rearrangement links TRBV3-1 to TRBJ2-7; D not certain. The V and J ends lost 0 bases and 11 bases respectively, with 23 bases between them. CDR1 and CDR2 from the germline V gene are LGHDT and YNNKEL (reference sequence). The CDR3 is 16 amino acids. As DNA, the CDR3 is TGTGCCAGCAGCCAAGATGTTCTCGTTCGACTCCAAGGAAAGTACTTC. Translated: CASSQDVLVRLQGKYF.

A word on this clonotype: A read error may be the cause here, since a much bigger clone is one base away. The genes are TRBV7-2 and TRBJ1-2, with a possible D match to TRBD1 (5 bases). The germline V gene encodes CDR1 SGHTA and CDR2 FQGNSA. The CDR3 covers 14 residues. The CDR3 region is CASSPRDQREGCTF. DNA for the CDR3: TGTGCCAGCAGCCCCCGGGACCAGAGAGAGGGCTGCACCTTC.